This entry lists 24 T cell receptor beta chains sequenced from one sample in a study of T cell responses to AZD1222 COVID-19 vaccine. TCRdb's copy holds only in-frame clones and misses some; the assay was immunoSEQ multiplex PCR. The sample consists of 80,000 to 100,000 clones, just over 85% of them appearing once. The specimen comprised peripheral blood, sampled on day 0 of MenACWY control vaccination. The receptor source for this set is an adult in good health.

The J gene is TRBJ2-7, the V gene TRBV7-2, with D perhaps matching TRBD1 or TRBD2 (5 bases each). Germline-derived CDR1 and CDR2 are SGHTA and FQGNSA. Trimming took 3 bases from V and 2 from J, leaving 8 bases between them. The CDR3 totals 13 residues. The CDR3: CASSLGDPYEQYF. DNA for the CDR3: TGTGCCAGCAGCTTGGGGGACCCCTACGAGCAGTACTTC.

The chain couples TRBV7-9 to TRBJ2-7; D is unclear. Germline V gene data show CDR1 as SEHNR and CDR2 as FQNEAQ (reference sequence). V was cut by 4 bases and J by 5 bases, with 6 bases left in between. The CDR3 has 11 residues. The CDR3 protein is CASSSGNEQYF. DNA of the CDR3: TGTGCCAGCAGCTCTGGCAACGAGCAGTACTTC.

This sequence joins TRBV29-1 and TRBJ1-3; D is possibly TRBD1 (5 bases). CDR1 is SQVTM, CDR2 ANQGSEA, per germline. V gave up 6 bases and J gave up 4 bases, with 16 bases separating them. The CDR3 runs 14 residues. CDR3 residues: CSVQFGHIGNTIYF. DNA for the CDR3: TGCAGCGTCCAATTCGGACATATAGGAAACACCATATATTTT.

V usage is TRBV19 and J usage is TRBJ2-7; D is undetermined. This CDR3 region has 16 residues. The germline V gene has CDR1 LNHDA and CDR2 SQIVND (reference sequence). V was clipped by 4 bases and J by 2 bases, with 18 bases between them. The CDR3 DNA reads as TGTGCCAGTAGTAATGAAGGCAGGACGCAGCCCTACGAGCAGTACTTC. It translates to CASSNEGRTQPYEQYF.

This chain connects TRBV6-6 to TRBJ1-5; 10 positions agree with TRBD1. The CDR3 totals 21 residues. Germline V lookup: CDR1 MNHNY, CDR2 SVGAGI (reference sequence). The V and J ends lost 6 bases and 0 bases, in that order; junction bases with no gene match: 20. CDR3 sequence reads: CASSVPGTGVQRGYSNQPQHF. CDR3 nucleotides: TGTGCCAGCAGCGTCCCCGGGACAGGGGTTCAAAGGGGGTATAGCAATCAGCCCCAGCATTTT.

The V and J genes are TRBV10-1 and TRBJ1-6, with a possible D match to TRBD1 (5 bases). The CDR3 runs to 20 residues. Trimming took off 2 bases at V and 7 bases at J, with 27 bases between the two ends. The V gene's germline CDR1 is WNHNN and CDR2 SYGVQD (reference sequence). The CDR3 DNA sequence: TGCGCCAGCAGTGAGCCGGCGGGGGTAGGACTATCCGGGAGGAATTCACCCCTCCACTTT. Amino acids: CASSEPAGVGLSGRNSPLHF.

The chain's CDR3 is CAIRPGQGQSEQYF. DNA for the CDR3: TGTGCCATCAGACCGGGACAGGGGCAGTCCGAGCAGTACTTC. The V gene is TRBV10-3, the J gene TRBJ2-7, with TRBD1 matching over 10 bases. V trimming: 6 bases; J trimming: 6 bases; junction bases outside the gene matches: 8. Germline V CDR1 and CDR2: ENHRY, SYGVKD. CDR3 length: 14 residues.

CDR3 DNA sequence: TGTGCCAGCAGCCCCTGGGACAGCAGGGGTTCGACCGGCTACACCTTC. Translating gives CASSPWDSRGSTGYTF. The chain couples TRBV3-1 (or the pseudogene TRBV3-2) to TRBJ1-2; 7 bases line up with TRBD1. This CDR3 contains 16 residues. V gave up 4 bases and J gave up 8 bases; unmatched junction bases: 16. Germline values: CDR1 LGHDT, CDR2 YNNKEL (reference sequence).

The chain recombines TRBV29-1 with TRBJ2-5, with D perhaps TRBD1 or TRBD2 (5 bases each). There are 12 residues in the CDR3. The germline V and J ends were trimmed by 1 base and 9 bases, with 12 bases remaining between them. The germline gives CDR1 SQVTM, CDR2 ANQGSEA. The CDR3 sequence: CSVEGDLAAQYF. The CDR3 region has the DNA TGCAGCGTTGAAGGGGACCTGGCGGCCCAGTACTTC.

CDR3 sequence reads: CASSSQTGVMNTEAFF. CDR3 in DNA: TGTGCCAGCAGTTCTCAGACAGGGGTGATGAACACTGAAGCTTTCTTT. The chain links TRBV27 to TRBJ1-1; 8 positions agree with TRBD1. V trimming: 4 bases; J trimming: 0 bases; junction bases outside the gene matches: 7. CDR1 and CDR2 (germline): MNHEY, SMNVEV (reference sequence). This CDR3 is 16 amino acids long.

V usage is TRBV20-1 and J usage is TRBJ2-7; the D call may be TRBD1 or TRBD2 (5 bases each). The CDR3 is 13 residues long. V was trimmed by 3 bases and J by 2 bases, leaving 11 bases between them. Germline V lookup: CDR1 DFQATT, CDR2 SNEGSKA (reference sequence). The CDR3 region has the DNA TGCAGTGCTAGTCGACGGGACCCCTACGAGCAGTACTTC. Amino acid sequence: CSASRRDPYEQYF.

This chain joins TRBV28 and TRBJ2-7; D possibly uses TRBD1 or TRBD2 (5 bases each). Trimming removed 10 bases at V and 0 bases at J, with 10 bases between. This CDR3 spans 12 amino acids. The V gene's germline CDR1 is MDHEN and CDR2 SYDVKM. CDR3 residues: CATWDGSYEQYF. The CDR3 nucleotides are TGTGCCACCTGGGACGGCTCCTACGAGCAGTACTTC.

The chain employs TRBV9 and TRBJ2-1, with D unclear. Trimming shortened V by 0 bases and J by 0 bases, and 7 bases separated the two germline ends. Germline CDR1 SGDLS, CDR2 YYNGEE. There are 15 residues in the CDR3. The DNA of the CDR3 is TGTGCCAGCAGCGTAGCCGGGCACTCCTACAATGAGCAGTTCTTC. It translates to CASSVAGHSYNEQFF.

With respect to this clone: A junction end diverges from the germline sequence, so it may reflect a read error. This chain joins TRBV7-3 and TRBJ2-1; 9 nucleotides agree with TRBD2. The CDR3 is 15 amino acids. Germline assignment: CDR1 SGHTA and CDR2 FQGTGA. CDR3 in amino acids: CPSSLLAGGPGEQFF. In DNA form, the CDR3 reads TGCCCCAGCAGCCTACTCGCGGGGGGGCCGGGTGAGCAGTTCTTC. The full variable domain, in which reference TRBV7-3 and TRBJ2-1 provide the parts outside the CDR3, is GAGVSQTPSNKVTEKGKYVELRCDPISGHTALYWYRQSLGQGPEFLIYFQGTGAADDSGLPNDRFFAVRPEGSVSTLKIQRTERGDSAVYLCPSSLLAGGPGEQFFGPGTRLTVL.

The rearrangement joins TRBV7-2 to TRBJ1-1; possible D gene TRBD1, 5 bases. V was cut by 1 base and J by 6 bases, with 12 bases left in between. This CDR3 spans 14 amino acids. Per the germline V gene, CDR1 is SGHTA and CDR2 is FQGNSA. This CDR3 is CASSLDVGAAEAFF. DNA for the CDR3: TGTGCCAGCAGCTTAGACGTCGGGGCGGCTGAAGCTTTCTTT.

J is TRBJ2-2 and V is TRBV29-1, with 7 bases identical to TRBD1. V lost 4 bases to trimming and J lost 1 base; unmatched junction nucleotides: 3. The CDR3 extends over 14 amino acids. Germline CDR1 SQVTM, CDR2 ANQGSEA. The CDR3 sequence is CSVARQGNTGELFF. The CDR3 DNA follows: TGCAGCGTTGCCCGACAGGGGAACACCGGGGAGCTGTTTTTT.

The chain uses TRBV6-5 and TRBJ1-2; no firm D call. The V gene's germline CDR1 is MNHEY and CDR2 SVGAGI. V dropped 6 bases and J dropped 0 bases, with 5 bases sitting between them. This CDR3 comprises 12 residues. CDR3 nucleotide sequence: TGTGCCAGCAGAACCTCTAACTATGGCTACACCTTC. This sequence encodes CASRTSNYGYTF.

CDR3 in amino acids: CASSPGITGFTGELFF. In DNA form, the CDR3 reads TGTGCCAGCTCACCAGGAATAACAGGGTTCACCGGGGAGCTGTTTTTT. V and J are TRBV18 and TRBJ2-2; a weak D match, TRBD1 (6 bases). The CDR3 spans 16 residues. The germline V and J ends were trimmed by 2 bases and 4 bases, with 14 bases remaining between them. Germline V gene lookup returns CDR1 KGHSH and CDR2 LQKENI.

This clone has only one observation. This chain joins TRBV12-5 and TRBJ1-1; no definite D call. CDR3 length: 12 residues. The germline V and J ends were trimmed by 7 bases and 4 bases, with 10 bases remaining between them. Germline CDR1 and CDR2: LGHNT and FRNRAP. The CDR3 DNA reads as TGTGCTAGTGTCCTCTTGGGCACTGAAGCTTTCTTT. Its protein is CASVLLGTEAFF.

The chain has TRBV19 and TRBJ1-5, with 7 nucleotides matching TRBD1. V trimming: 0 bases; J trimming: 10 bases; junction bases outside the gene matches: 12. In germline, CDR1 is LNHDA, CDR2 SQIVND (reference sequence). The CDR3 contains 16 residues. In nucleotides, the CDR3 is TGTGCCAGTAGTATAGAGGGTCGGAGACAGGGAGGACCCCAGCATTTT. Amino acid sequence: CASSIEGRRQGGPQHF.

In its sample, this clone was seen once. This chain connects TRBV15 to TRBJ2-3; tentatively, D is TRBD1 or TRBD2 (5 bases each). CDR3 length equals 15 residues. CDR1 and CDR2 from the germline V gene are LNHNV and YYDKDF (reference sequence). V was shortened by 0 bases and J by 1 base, with 8 bases between the two germline ends. The CDR3 DNA sequence: TGTGCCACCAGCAGAGATAGGGGAGGCACAGATACGCAGTATTTT. Its translation: CATSRDRGGTDTQYF.

The rearrangement uses TRBV13 and TRBJ1-1; tentative D call: TRBD1 (5 bases). Germline CDR1 PRHDT, CDR2 FYEKMQ (reference sequence). V was pared by 5 bases and J by 5 bases, with 18 bases between. The CDR3 runs to 15 residues. In DNA, the CDR3 is TGTGCCAGCAGCCGTAACGGGGCGCCGGAAACTGAAGCTTTCTTT. Translating it yields CASSRNGAPETEAFF.

The genes are TRBV19 and TRBJ2-1; TRBD1 or TRBD2 may be the D gene (6 bases each). This CDR3 is built from 15 residues. Between the trimmed V and J ends, which lost 8 bases and 5 bases, there was a span of 19 bases. Germline V gene sequence: CDR1 LNHDA, CDR2 SQIVND (reference sequence). The chain's CDR3 is CASSKTGAFHNEQFF. The CDR3 DNA sequence: TGTGCCAGTTCGAAAACGGGGGCCTTCCACAATGAGCAGTTCTTC.

This chain connects TRBV6-4 to TRBJ2-1; no clear D gene. Germline CDR1 reads MRHNA; CDR2 reads SNTAGT. The CDR3 contains 15 residues. V was pared by 5 bases and J by 0 bases, with 11 bases between. The CDR3 region has the DNA TGTGCCAGCAGTTTACACCTTAGCTCCTACAATGAGCAGTTCTTC. It yields the protein CASSLHLSSYNEQFF.